This section outlines one T cell receptor (beta chain) sequence together with its context. The CDR3 length is 15 residues. The germline V gene encodes CDR1 SEHNR and CDR2 FQNEAQ (reference sequence). This sample was included in a study of T cells expressing NK-cell markers. Study-level background: In sorted CD3+CD56+NKG2C+, CD3+CD56+NKG2C- and CD3+CD56-NKG2C+ T cells, TCR beta repertoires were obtained. Among the eight sequenced donors, seven tested HCMV-seropositive and one tested seronegative.

5'RACE template switching with UMIs produced the TCR beta cDNA. TCRdb reprocessed the 5' RACE reads; each CDR3 protein has one entry and no DNA is given. The sample includes 350,000 to 450,000 distinct CDR3 sequences. The receptor was derived from a man aged 18 to 69 in good health. Sequencing was performed on blood T cells: a sorted CD56 or NKG2C T cell subset, CD4+ or CD8+ T cells, or bulk PBMC T cells (not recorded which). This chain joins TRBV7-9 and TRBJ2-2; the D call of TRBD2 rests on TCRdb alone, since no DNA is present to check it. The CDR3 sequence: CASSAGGAYTGELFF.